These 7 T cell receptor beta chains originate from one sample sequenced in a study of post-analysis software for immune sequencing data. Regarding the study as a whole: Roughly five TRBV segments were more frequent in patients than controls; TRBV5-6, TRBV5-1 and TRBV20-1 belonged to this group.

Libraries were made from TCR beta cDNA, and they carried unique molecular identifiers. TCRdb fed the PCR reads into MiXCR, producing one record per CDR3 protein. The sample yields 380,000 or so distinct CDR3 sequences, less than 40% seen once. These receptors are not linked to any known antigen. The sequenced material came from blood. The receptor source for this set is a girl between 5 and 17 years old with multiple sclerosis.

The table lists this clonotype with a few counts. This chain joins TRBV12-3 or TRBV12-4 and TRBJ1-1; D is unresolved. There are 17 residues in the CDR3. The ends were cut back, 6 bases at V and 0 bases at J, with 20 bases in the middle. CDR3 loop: CASSLGRSDPLNTEAFF. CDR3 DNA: TGTGCCAGCAGCCTAGGGCGGAGCGACCCACTGAACACTGAAGCTTTCTTT.

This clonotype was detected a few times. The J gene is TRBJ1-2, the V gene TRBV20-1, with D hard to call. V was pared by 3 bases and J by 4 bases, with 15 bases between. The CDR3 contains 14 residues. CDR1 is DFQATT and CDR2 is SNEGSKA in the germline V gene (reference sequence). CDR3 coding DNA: TGCAGTGCTAGCCCGAAATGGGCAGGCTATGGCTACACCTTC. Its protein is CSASPKWAGYGYTF.

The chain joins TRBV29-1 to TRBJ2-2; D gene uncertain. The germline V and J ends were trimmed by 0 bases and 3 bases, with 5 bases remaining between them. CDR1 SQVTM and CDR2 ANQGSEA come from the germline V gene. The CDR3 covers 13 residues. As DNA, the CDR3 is TGCAGCGTTGAAGATCCACACACCGGGGAGCTGTTTTTT. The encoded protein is CSVEDPHTGELFF.

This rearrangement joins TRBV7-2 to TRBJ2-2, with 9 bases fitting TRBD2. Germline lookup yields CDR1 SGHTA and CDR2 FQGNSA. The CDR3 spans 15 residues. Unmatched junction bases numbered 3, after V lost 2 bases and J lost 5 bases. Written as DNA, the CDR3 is TGTGCCAGCAGCTTACGGCTAGCGGGGACCGGGGAGCTGTTTTTT. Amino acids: CASSLRLAGTGELFF.

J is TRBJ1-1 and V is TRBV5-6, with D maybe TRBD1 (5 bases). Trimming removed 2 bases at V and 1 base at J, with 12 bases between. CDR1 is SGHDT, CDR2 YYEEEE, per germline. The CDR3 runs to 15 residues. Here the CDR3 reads CASSFEAGWNTEAFF. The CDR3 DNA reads TGTGCCAGCAGCTTCGAGGCAGGGTGGAACACTGAAGCTTTCTTT.

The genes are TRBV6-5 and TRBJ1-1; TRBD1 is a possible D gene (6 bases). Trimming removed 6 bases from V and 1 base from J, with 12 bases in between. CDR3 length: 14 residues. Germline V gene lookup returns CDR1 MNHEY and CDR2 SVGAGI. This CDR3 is CASRPRGQNTEAFF. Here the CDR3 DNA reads TGTGCCAGCAGGCCCAGGGGCCAGAACACTGAAGCTTTCTTT.

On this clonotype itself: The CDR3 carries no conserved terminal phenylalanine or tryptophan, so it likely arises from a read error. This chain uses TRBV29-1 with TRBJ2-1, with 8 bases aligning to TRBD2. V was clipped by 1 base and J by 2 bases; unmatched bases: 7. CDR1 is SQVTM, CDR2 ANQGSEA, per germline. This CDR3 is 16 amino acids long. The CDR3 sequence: CSVEGPGGIPYNEQFV. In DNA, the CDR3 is TGCAGCGTTGAAGGGCCGGGGGGGATTCCCTACAATGAGCAGTTCGTC.